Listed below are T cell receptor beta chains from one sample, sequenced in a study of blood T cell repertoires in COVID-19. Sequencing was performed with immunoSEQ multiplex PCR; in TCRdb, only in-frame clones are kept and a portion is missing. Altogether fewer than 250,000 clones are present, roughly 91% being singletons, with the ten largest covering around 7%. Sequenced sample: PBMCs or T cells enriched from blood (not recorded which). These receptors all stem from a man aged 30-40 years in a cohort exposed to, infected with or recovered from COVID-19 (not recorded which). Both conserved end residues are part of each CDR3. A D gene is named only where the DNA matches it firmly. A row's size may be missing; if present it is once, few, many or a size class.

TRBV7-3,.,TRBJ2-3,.,CASSLFVSRTDTQYF,TGTGCCAGTAGCTTATTTGTTAGCCGCACAGATACGCAGTATTTT
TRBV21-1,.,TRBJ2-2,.,CASRFNRGLHTGELFF,TGTGCCAGCAGGTTTAATAGGGGGTTGCACACCGGGGAGCTGTTTTTT
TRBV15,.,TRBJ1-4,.,CATSRTVGRKLFF,TGTGCCACCAGCAGGACAGTAGGCAGAAAACTGTTTTTT
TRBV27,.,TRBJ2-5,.,CASSNPRLPETQYF,TGTGCCAGCAGTAACCCCAGACTGCCGGAGACCCAGTACTTC
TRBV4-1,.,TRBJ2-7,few,CASSPLAVSQQYF,TGCGCCAGCAGCCCATTAGCGGTTAGCCAGCAGTACTTC
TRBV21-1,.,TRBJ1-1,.,CASSMVGAGWNTEAFF,TGTGCCAGCAGCATGGTGGGTGCAGGGTGGAACACTGAAGCTTTCTTT
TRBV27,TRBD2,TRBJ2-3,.,CASSFVGGSTDTQYF,TGTGCCAGCAGTTTTGTGGGGGGGAGCACAGATACGCAGTATTTT
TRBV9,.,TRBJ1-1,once,CASSGRVTVNTEAFF,TGTGCCAGCAGCGGCCGAGTCACAGTGAACACTGAAGCTTTCTTT
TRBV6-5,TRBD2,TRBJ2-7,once,CASMKGLAAYEQYF,TGTGCCTCGATGAAAGGACTAGCGGCCTACGAGCAGTACTTC
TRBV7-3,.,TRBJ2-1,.,CASSLYSGDYNEQFF,TGTGCCAGCAGCTTATACTCAGGGGACTACAATGAGCAGTTCTTC
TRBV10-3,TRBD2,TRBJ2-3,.,CATEPTSGSSDTQYF,TGTGCCACCGAGCCGACTAGCGGGAGCTCAGATACGCAGTATTTT
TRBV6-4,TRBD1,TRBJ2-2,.,CASSEGGTGATGELFF,TGTGCCAGCAGTGAAGGTGGGACAGGGGCAACCGGGGAGCTGTTTTTT
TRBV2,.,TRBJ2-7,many,CASSVLQGSYEQYF,TGTGCCAGCAGCGTGTTACAGGGCTCCTACGAGCAGTACTTC
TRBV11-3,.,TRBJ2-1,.,CASSARGEGYNEQFF,TGTGCCAGCAGCGCGAGGGGGGAGGGCTACAATGAGCAGTTCTTC
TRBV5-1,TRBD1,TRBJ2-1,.,CASSSGTVANEQFF,TGCGCCAGCAGCTCCGGGACAGTAGCTAATGAGCAGTTCTTC
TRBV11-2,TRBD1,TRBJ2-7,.,CASSFNRGYEQYF,TGTGCCAGCAGCTTCAACAGGGGATACGAGCAGTACTTC
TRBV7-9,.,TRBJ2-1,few,CASSSQGSGDEQFF,TGTGCCAGCAGCTCCCAAGGGAGCGGCGATGAGCAGTTCTTC
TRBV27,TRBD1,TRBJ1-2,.,CASSLRDRGDGYTF,TGTGCCAGCAGTTTAAGGGACAGGGGAGATGGCTACACCTTC
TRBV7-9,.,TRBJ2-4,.,CASSLVGAGNIQYF,TGTGCCAGCAGCTTAGTAGGGGCCGGAAACATTCAGTACTTC
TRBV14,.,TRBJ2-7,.,CASSQFRVSHEQYF,TGTGCCAGCAGCCAATTCAGGGTTTCGCACGAGCAGTACTTC
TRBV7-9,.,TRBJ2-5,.,CASSLAGWEDQETQYF,TGTGCCAGCAGCTTAGCGGGGTGGGAGGATCAAGAGACCCAGTACTTC
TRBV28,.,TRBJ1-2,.,CASTSSGSLVYTF,TGTGCCAGCACTTCCTCCGGGAGCCTCGTCTACACCTTC
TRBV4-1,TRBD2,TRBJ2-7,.,CASSQVVSGSYEQYF,TGCGCCAGCAGCCAAGTGGTAAGCGGGAGTTACGAGCAGTACTTC
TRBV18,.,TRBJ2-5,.,CASSPPALLDIETQYF,TGTGCCAGCTCACCACCGGCCCTCCTCGACATAGAGACCCAGTACTTC
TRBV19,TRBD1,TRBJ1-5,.,CASSISVGRTGSNQPQHF,TGTGCCAGTAGTATATCGGTAGGAAGGACAGGAAGCAATCAGCCCCAGCATTTT
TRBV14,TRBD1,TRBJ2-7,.,CASSQALLDRGEQYF,TGTGCCAGCAGCCAAGCCCTATTAGACAGGGGCGAGCAGTACTTC
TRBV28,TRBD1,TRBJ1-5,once,CASSLGQGRVKPQHF,TGTGCCAGCAGTCTGGGACAGGGAAGGGTAAAGCCCCAGCATTTT
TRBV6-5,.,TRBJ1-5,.,CASSYRGSNQPQHF,TGTGCCAGCAGTTATAGGGGGAGCAATCAGCCCCAGCATTTT
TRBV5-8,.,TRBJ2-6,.,CASSLGPGFGIGANVLTF,TGTGCCAGCAGCTTGGGGCCGGGTTTCGGCATAGGGGCCAACGTCCTGACTTTC
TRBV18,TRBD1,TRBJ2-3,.,CASSPLDRTDTQYF,TGTGCCAGCTCACCATTGGACAGGACAGATACGCAGTATTTT
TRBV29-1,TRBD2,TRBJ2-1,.,CSLTPGLANEQFF,TGCAGCCTTACCCCGGGACTAGCAAATGAGCAGTTCTTC
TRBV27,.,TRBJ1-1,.,CASSLQARRAFF,TGTGCCAGCAGTTTACAGGCGAGACGGGCTTTCTTT
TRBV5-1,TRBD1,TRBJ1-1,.,CANEDRAEAEAFF,TGCGCCAACGAGGACAGGGCCGAAGCTGAAGCTTTCTTT
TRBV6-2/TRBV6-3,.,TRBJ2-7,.,CASSLDPRQAHLREQYF,TGTGCCAGCAGTTTGGACCCCCGACAGGCCCATCTGCGCGAGCAGTACTTC
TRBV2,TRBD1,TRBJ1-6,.,CASSAPGQGAYSPLHF,TGTGCCAGCAGTGCCCCGGGACAGGGGGCCTATTCACCCCTCCACTTT
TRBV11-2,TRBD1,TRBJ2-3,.,CASSYQPGGTQYF,TGTGCCAGCAGCTACCAACCAGGGGGTACGCAGTATTTT
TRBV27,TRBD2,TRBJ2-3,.,CASSEIGLAGEEGTDTQYF,TGTGCCAGCAGCGAAATCGGACTAGCGGGAGAGGAAGGCACAGATACGCAGTATTTT
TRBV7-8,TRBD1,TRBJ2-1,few,CASSSRTGNNNEQFF,TGTGCCAGCAGCTCCCGGACAGGTAATAATAATGAGCAGTTCTTC
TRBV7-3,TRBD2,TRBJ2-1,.,CASSSAGPSYNEQFF,TGTGCCAGCAGCTCAGCGGGACCGTCCTACAATGAGCAGTTCTTC
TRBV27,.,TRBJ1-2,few,CASSLSEVGGYTF,TGTGCCAGCAGTTTGAGTGAAGTCGGTGGCTACACCTTC
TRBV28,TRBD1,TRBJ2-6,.,CASSPPRDRGYGANVLTF,TGTGCCAGCAGTCCTCCACGGGACAGGGGGTACGGGGCCAACGTCCTGACTTTC
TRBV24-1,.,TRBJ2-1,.,CATSDPECGRCSSYNEQFF,TGTGCCACCAGTGACCCCGAATGTGGTCGTTGTAGCTCCTACAATGAGCAGTTCTTC
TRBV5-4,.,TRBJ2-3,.,CASSPKAIAVTSTDTQYF,TGTGCCAGCAGCCCGAAGGCGATAGCGGTAACTAGCACAGATACGCAGTATTTT
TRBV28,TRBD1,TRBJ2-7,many,CASSIPGQGREQYF,TGTGCCAGCAGTATCCCGGGACAGGGGAGGGAGCAGTACTTC
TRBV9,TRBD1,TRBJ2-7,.,CASSASGTGVYEQYF,TGTGCCAGCAGCGCGTCCGGGACAGGGGTATACGAGCAGTACTTC
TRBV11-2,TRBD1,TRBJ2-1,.,CASSLTPGTGGYNEQFF,TGTGCCAGCAGCTTAACTCCCGGAACAGGGGGCTACAATGAGCAGTTCTTC
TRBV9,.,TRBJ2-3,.,CASSVGPRRAARAPDTQYF,TGTGCCAGCAGCGTTGGACCCAGGCGGGCCGCTAGGGCCCCAGATACGCAGTATTTT
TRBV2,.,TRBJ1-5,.,CASSEGRMAGARPQHF,TGTGCCAGCAGTGAAGGGCGGATGGCAGGGGCACGGCCCCAGCATTTT
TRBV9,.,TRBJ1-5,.,CASSVREVYSNQPQHF,TGTGCCAGCAGCGTACGAGAGGTCTATAGCAATCAGCCCCAGCATTTT